These T cell receptor beta chains were read from a single sample in a study of blood T cell repertoires in COVID-19. Assay: immunoSEQ multiplex PCR; the TCRdb copy retains only in-frame clones and omits some. The sample consists of under 170,000 clones, about nine tenths of them appearing once. Specimen: peripheral blood. The receptors here all came from a woman between 55 and 75 years old with active or convalescent COVID-19. Each CDR3 is given with its conserved first and last residue.

V gene | CDR3 protein
TRBV9 | CASSVGASGAREQYF
TRBV3-1/TRBV3-2 | CASSQEFTAGNTIYF
TRBV7-6 | CASSLVPTDSGNTIYF
TRBV6-1 | CASSDVETSYGYTF
TRBV6-2/TRBV6-3 | CASSYSEGALETQYF
TRBV2 | CASSEAGTGGFYGYTF
TRBV6-2/TRBV6-3 | CASSRQGANIQYF
TRBV2 | CASRAVLAGYNEQFF
TRBV29-1 | CSVETGVNEKLFF
TRBV18 | CASSPPRDSSTDTQYF
TRBV18 | CASSPRGGTEAFF
TRBV18 | CASSPQGVDTEAFF
TRBV19 | CASSKDRGRGDINYGYTF
TRBV7-9 | CASSLGTDYGYTF
TRBV12-3/TRBV12-4 | CASSLLESDTQYF
TRBV3-1/TRBV3-2 | CASSRFGTTNTGELFF
TRBV4-3 | CASSQETGELSGANVLTF
TRBV7-2 | CASSQDGSRETQYF
TRBV3-1/TRBV3-2 | CASSQSRVSEQYF
TRBV5-1 | CASSLGADTQYF
TRBV18 | CASSPTAGGEKLFF
TRBV4-1 | CASSQGSTRDFLSGNTIYF
TRBV7-3 | CASSLEASGGSNTGELFF
TRBV10-2 | CASSESMGQGDTGELFF
TRBV18 | CASSPPGRVEQYF
TRBV7-2 | CASSPLGTQGNTIYF
TRBV5-1 | CASSLVTGGYYNEQFF
TRBV6-1 | CASSDFPGISTEAFF
TRBV7-8 | CASQGQVNEKLFF
TRBV7-9 | CASSLAFGGQGGPRNEQFF
TRBV11-2 | CASSLGQGAWQPQHF
TRBV2 | CASSEALRVRGREEEKLFF
TRBV3-1/TRBV3-2 | CASSQQGEAFF
TRBV18 | CASSPGMRNTEAFF
TRBV11-1 | CASSRSGGGPIQYF
TRBV6-5 | CASSYLGRHYGYTF
TRBV2 | CASSENMNTEAFF
TRBV5-5 | CASSPGVSGQGASGYTF
TRBV9 | CASSERGRRNGYTF
TRBV6-6 | CASSSQGIEQFF
TRBV20-1 | CSASKGAADFNQPQHF
TRBV21-1 | CASSKMSGERQETQYF
TRBV10-3 | CAITDDRGRSGYTF
TRBV6-5 | CASRPEQGEKEKLFF
TRBV21-1 | CASSKADKDSYEQYF
TRBV9 | CASSVEVRGRNGELFF
TRBV5-4 | CASSPDRALGNTIYF
TRBV18 | CASSPTSGDTQYF
TRBV2 | CASSESGYAEAFF
TRBV6-4 | CASSDGRGSTDTQYF
TRBV6-6 | CASSQLGGVPTDTQYF